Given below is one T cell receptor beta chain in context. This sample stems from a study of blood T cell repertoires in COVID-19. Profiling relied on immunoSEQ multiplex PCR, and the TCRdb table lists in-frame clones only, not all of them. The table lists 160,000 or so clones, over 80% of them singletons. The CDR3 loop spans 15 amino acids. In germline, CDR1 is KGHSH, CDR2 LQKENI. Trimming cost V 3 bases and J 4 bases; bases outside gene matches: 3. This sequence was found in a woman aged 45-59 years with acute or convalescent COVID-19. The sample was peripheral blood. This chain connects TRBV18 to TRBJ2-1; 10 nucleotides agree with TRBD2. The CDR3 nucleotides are TGTGCCAGCTCACCTGAGCGGGAGGGATACAATGAGCAGTTCTTC. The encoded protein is CASSPEREGYNEQFF.